These T cell receptor beta chains were read from a single sample in a study of cytotoxic CD8 clonotypes in ibrutinib-treated CLL. Here immunoSEQ multiplex PCR was the method, and the copy in TCRdb shows in-frame clones only, minus some. The sample comprises more than 85,000 clones, 78% of which are singletons, and 32% rests with the top ten. The sequenced sample was PBMCs, obtained after 12 months of ibrutinib treatment. The receptors stem from a human donor with chronic lymphocytic leukemia. CDR3s include the opening cysteine and the closing phenylalanine or tryptophan. The order of the fields is V gene, clone size, D gene, J gene, CDR3 DNA, CDR3 protein. D genes are given only for firm matches. Size tells how often a clone was seen (once, few, many) or the class of an expanded clone, and some rows leave it out.

v_gene: TRBV5-6
abundance: NA
d_gene: TRBD2
j_gene: TRBJ2-3
CDR3nt: TGTGCCAGCAAAGGTCGCGGGGGATACACAGATACGCAGTATTTT
CDR3aa: CASKGRGGYTDTQYF

v_gene: TRBV2
abundance: once
d_gene: NA
j_gene: TRBJ1-6
CDR3nt: TGTGCCAGCAGTGTAAAATCTACCTATAATTCACCCCTCCACTTT
CDR3aa: CASSVKSTYNSPLHF

v_gene: TRBV19
abundance: NA
d_gene: NA
j_gene: TRBJ2-3
CDR3nt: TGTGCCAGTAATGAAGATACGCAGTATTTT
CDR3aa: CASNEDTQYF

v_gene: TRBV5-6
abundance: NA
d_gene: NA
j_gene: TRBJ1-4
CDR3nt: TGTGCCAGCAGCTTCTCAACAGGAGGAAGAGAAAAACTGTTTTTT
CDR3aa: CASSFSTGGREKLFF

v_gene: TRBV28
abundance: few
d_gene: NA
j_gene: TRBJ2-7
CDR3nt: TGTGCCAGCAGGCCATCAGACAGGTACGAGCAGTACTTC
CDR3aa: CASRPSDRYEQYF

v_gene: TRBV4-1
abundance: few
d_gene: NA
j_gene: TRBJ1-5
CDR3nt: TGCGCCAGCAGCCAAGGAGAGGGGCAAGGACAGCCCCAGCATTTT
CDR3aa: CASSQGEGQGQPQHF

v_gene: TRBV10-2
abundance: NA
d_gene: TRBD1
j_gene: TRBJ1-5
CDR3nt: TGCGCCAGCAGCCGACAGGGACAGAATCAGCCCCAGCATTTT
CDR3aa: CASSRQGQNQPQHF

v_gene: TRBV2
abundance: NA
d_gene: TRBD1
j_gene: TRBJ1-5
CDR3nt: TGTGCCAGCAGTTGGACAGGGAACCAGCCCCAGCATTTT
CDR3aa: CASSWTGNQPQHF

v_gene: TRBV7-2
abundance: NA
d_gene: NA
j_gene: TRBJ2-4
CDR3nt: TGTGCCAGCAGCAAAAATACTGGGGGAAACATTCAGTACTTC
CDR3aa: CASSKNTGGNIQYF

v_gene: TRBV7-6
abundance: NA
d_gene: NA
j_gene: TRBJ2-1
CDR3nt: TGTGCCAGCAGCTTAGCCGGAACGGGGTTAGTGAATGAGCAGTTCTTC
CDR3aa: CASSLAGTGLVNEQFF

v_gene: TRBV25-1
abundance: NA
d_gene: NA
j_gene: TRBJ1-1
CDR3nt: TGTGCCAGCAGTGAAGAAACCCAGCGGGCAGAAGCTTTCTTT
CDR3aa: CASSEETQRAEAFF

v_gene: TRBV7-2
abundance: NA
d_gene: TRBD2
j_gene: TRBJ2-5
CDR3nt: TGTGCCAGCAGCCCTAGCGGGGGAAAGACCCAGTACTTC
CDR3aa: CASSPSGGKTQYF

v_gene: TRBV4-2
abundance: once
d_gene: NA
j_gene: TRBJ2-3
CDR3nt: TGTGCCAGCAGCCAAGGGCGGTGGGGAGATACGCAGTATTTT
CDR3aa: CASSQGRWGDTQYF

v_gene: TRBV11-2
abundance: NA
d_gene: NA
j_gene: TRBJ2-1
CDR3nt: TGTGCCAGCAGCTTAAGAGGGATTGGTGACAATGAGCAGTTCTTC
CDR3aa: CASSLRGIGDNEQFF

v_gene: TRBV5-6
abundance: NA
d_gene: NA
j_gene: TRBJ2-5
CDR3nt: TGTGCCAGCAGCTTGCCCGGGGAGACCCAGTACTTC
CDR3aa: CASSLPGETQYF

v_gene: TRBV7-2
abundance: few
d_gene: NA
j_gene: TRBJ2-1
CDR3nt: TGTGCCAGCAGCTTAAGAGGGCCCAACAATGAGCAGTTCTTC
CDR3aa: CASSLRGPNNEQFF

v_gene: TRBV6-1
abundance: once
d_gene: TRBD1
j_gene: TRBJ1-2
CDR3nt: TGTGCCTGCCGGGACAGGGGGCGCAAAAGCTATGGCTACACCTTC
CDR3aa: CACRDRGRKSYGYTF

v_gene: TRBV5-6
abundance: NA
d_gene: NA
j_gene: TRBJ2-5
CDR3nt: TGTGCCAGCAGCTTGCCGGGCGAAACCCAGTACTTC
CDR3aa: CASSLPGETQYF

v_gene: TRBV30
abundance: few
d_gene: NA
j_gene: TRBJ1-2
CDR3nt: TGTGCCTGGAGTGTTGGGCAGGCGAACTATGGCTACACCTTC
CDR3aa: CAWSVGQANYGYTF

v_gene: TRBV2
abundance: NA
d_gene: NA
j_gene: TRBJ2-7
CDR3nt: TGTGCCAGCAGTCCACTTAACGAGCAGTACTTC
CDR3aa: CASSPLNEQYF

v_gene: TRBV5-1
abundance: NA
d_gene: NA
j_gene: TRBJ1-2
CDR3nt: TGCGCCAGCAGCCCGACGTTGGGGCGGGGAGAGGGCTACACCTTC
CDR3aa: CASSPTLGRGEGYTF

v_gene: TRBV7-2
abundance: NA
d_gene: NA
j_gene: TRBJ2-5
CDR3nt: TGTGCCAGCAGCTTAGAAGCGGCGGCAGGGCAAGAGACCCAGTACTTC
CDR3aa: CASSLEAAAGQETQYF

v_gene: TRBV2
abundance: once
d_gene: NA
j_gene: TRBJ2-7
CDR3nt: TGTGCCAGCAGTGTAGGGTTCGAGCAGTACTTC
CDR3aa: CASSVGFEQYF

v_gene: TRBV28
abundance: few
d_gene: TRBD2
j_gene: TRBJ2-2
CDR3nt: TGTGCCAGCAGTACTAGCGGGGCCGTTAACACCGGGGAGCTGTTTTTT
CDR3aa: CASSTSGAVNTGELFF

v_gene: TRBV6-6
abundance: NA
d_gene: NA
j_gene: TRBJ1-2
CDR3nt: TGTGCCAGCAGTTACGATATTTGGAGTAACTATGGCTACACCTTC
CDR3aa: CASSYDIWSNYGYTF

v_gene: TRBV25-1
abundance: NA
d_gene: NA
j_gene: TRBJ2-1
CDR3nt: TGTGCCAGCAGCCCTAACACAGGGGGAGGGACATACAATGAGCAGTTCTTC
CDR3aa: CASSPNTGGGTYNEQFF

v_gene: TRBV6-5
abundance: NA
d_gene: NA
j_gene: TRBJ2-1
CDR3nt: TGTGCCAGTCGAAATGGGGGTGGAAACAATGAGCAGTTCTTC
CDR3aa: CASRNGGGNNEQFF

v_gene: TRBV5-4
abundance: NA
d_gene: NA
j_gene: TRBJ2-7
CDR3nt: TGTGCCAGCAGCTTTCCCACCCCCGGGGAGGACGAGCAGTACTTC
CDR3aa: CASSFPTPGEDEQYF

v_gene: TRBV6-5
abundance: few
d_gene: NA
j_gene: TRBJ2-7
CDR3nt: TGTGCCAGCAGGTCTCGACTGTACGAGCAGTACTTC
CDR3aa: CASRSRLYEQYF

v_gene: TRBV7-2
abundance: NA
d_gene: TRBD2
j_gene: TRBJ2-3
CDR3nt: TGTGCCAGCAGTCGAATTAGCGGGGACGCCACAGATACGCAGTATTTT
CDR3aa: CASSRISGDATDTQYF

v_gene: TRBV2
abundance: NA
d_gene: TRBD1
j_gene: TRBJ2-5
CDR3nt: TGTGCCAGCAGTCCAATCCGGGACAGGGGGCAAGAGACCCAGTACTTC
CDR3aa: CASSPIRDRGQETQYF

v_gene: TRBV7-2
abundance: NA
d_gene: TRBD1
j_gene: TRBJ1-2
CDR3nt: TGTGCCAGCAGCCCCGGGACAGGATATAACTATGGCTACACCTTC
CDR3aa: CASSPGTGYNYGYTF

v_gene: TRBV15
abundance: NA
d_gene: NA
j_gene: TRBJ2-7
CDR3nt: TGTGCCACCAGCAGAGACAGGCAGTACGAGCAGTACTTC
CDR3aa: CATSRDRQYEQYF

v_gene: TRBV4-1
abundance: NA
d_gene: TRBD1
j_gene: TRBJ1-6
CDR3nt: TGCGCCAGCAGCCAAGATCAGGGGGCAAATTCACCCCTCCACTTT
CDR3aa: CASSQDQGANSPLHF